A single sample gave rise to the 6 T cell receptor beta chains below, sequenced in a study of blood T cell repertoires in COVID-19. Sequenced by immunoSEQ multiplex PCR; TCRdb stores in-frame clones only, minus some. The sample holds about 200,000 clones, more than 75% seen once. Sequencing was done on a sample of peripheral blood. The receptor set was obtained from a man in his forties with active or convalescent COVID-19.

The rearrangement links TRBV6-5 to TRBJ1-4; 8 nucleotides match TRBD1. Per the germline V gene, CDR1 is MNHEY and CDR2 is SVGAGI. The V gene end was trimmed by 5 bases and the J gene end by 8 bases; junction bases not matched to a gene: 7. This CDR3 spans 14 amino acids. The CDR3 spells CASSLGQGYEKLFF. CDR3 in DNA: TGTGCCAGCAGTCTTGGACAGGGTTACGAAAAACTGTTTTTT.

The gene calls are TRBV19 and TRBJ2-2; 7 bases agree with TRBD1. CDR1 is LNHDA and CDR2 is SQIVND in the germline V gene (reference sequence). Germline trimming cut 5 bases from V and 7 bases from J; bases unmatched to any gene: 7. This CDR3 region has 14 residues. The CDR3 is CASSGTGVIGELFF. The CDR3 bases are TGTGCCAGTAGTGGCACAGGGGTAATCGGGGAGCTGTTTTTT.

The V call is TRBV2, the J call TRBJ2-2; D is unresolved. This CDR3 spans 13 amino acids. The V gene lost 6 bases and the J gene lost 5 bases, with 10 bases spanning the gap. The germline CDR1 and CDR2 sequences are SNHLY and FYNNEI. The DNA of the CDR3 is TGTGCCAGCAGGGCGGAATCAACCGGGGAGCTGTTTTTT. This sequence encodes CASRAESTGELFF.

The chain has TRBV19 and TRBJ1-6; D unclear. Germline V lookup: CDR1 LNHDA, CDR2 SQIVND (reference sequence). Deletions cut 1 base from V and 9 bases from J, with 13 bases between. CDR3 length: 15 amino acids. CDR3 region: CASSIGSGYRSPLHF. DNA of the CDR3: TGTGCCAGTAGTATAGGTTCGGGGTACCGTTCACCCCTCCACTTT.

The gene calls are TRBV7-2 and TRBJ2-3; D is uncertain. This CDR3 comprises 16 residues. Trimming cost V 5 bases and J 2 bases, with 17 bases left between them. The V gene's germline CDR1 is SGHTA and CDR2 FQGNSA. The CDR3 is CASSARSSRLTDTQYF. Here the CDR3 DNA reads TGTGCCAGCAGCGCTCGTTCTAGTAGGCTCACAGATACGCAGTATTTT. Looking up the rest from reference TRBV7-2 and TRBJ2-3 gives the full variable domain: GAGVSQSPSNKVTEKGKDVELRCDPISGHTALYWYRQSLGQGLEFLIYFQGNSAPDKSGLPSDRFSAERTGGSVSTLTIQRTQQEDSAVYLCASSARSSRLTDTQYFGPGTRLTVL.

The chain carries TRBV28 and TRBJ1-2; 8 bases align to TRBD1. Per germline, CDR1 MDHEN and CDR2 SYDVKM. After removal of 4 bases from V and 4 bases from J, the junction contained 5 bases not matched to a gene. This CDR3 has 14 amino acids. CDR3 nucleotide sequence: TGTGCCAGCAGTTCGACAGGGGTGTTCTATGGCTACACCTTC. Its protein is CASSSTGVFYGYTF.